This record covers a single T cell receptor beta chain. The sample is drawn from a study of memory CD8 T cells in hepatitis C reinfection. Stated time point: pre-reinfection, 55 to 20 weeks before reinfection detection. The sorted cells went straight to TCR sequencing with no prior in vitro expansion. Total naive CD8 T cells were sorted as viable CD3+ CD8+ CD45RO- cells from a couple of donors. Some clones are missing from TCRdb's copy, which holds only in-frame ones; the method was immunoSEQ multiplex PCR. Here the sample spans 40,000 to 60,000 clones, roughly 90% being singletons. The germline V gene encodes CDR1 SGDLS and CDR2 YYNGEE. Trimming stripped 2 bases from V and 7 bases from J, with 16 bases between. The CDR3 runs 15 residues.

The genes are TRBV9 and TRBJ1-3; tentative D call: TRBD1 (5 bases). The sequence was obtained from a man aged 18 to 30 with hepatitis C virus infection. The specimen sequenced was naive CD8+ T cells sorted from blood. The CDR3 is CASSVRDSQDNTIYF. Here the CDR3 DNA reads TGTGCCAGCAGCGTCCGGGACTCGCAGGACAACACCATATATTTT.